Sequencing of this T cell receptor beta chain was carried out in a study of blood T cell repertoires in COVID-19. V shed 0 bases and J shed 6 bases, with 9 bases lying between them. The CDR3 covers 15 residues. The germline V gene has CDR1 MGHRA and CDR2 YSYEKL. This table comes from immunoSEQ multiplex PCR, and its TCRdb copy is limited to in-frame clones, with some not included. The sample holds roughly 100,000 clones, about four fifths seen once. This chain connects TRBV4-1 to TRBJ1-6; D may be TRBD1 (5 bases). What was sequenced was peripheral blood. The receptor comes from a woman aged 80 or over with active or convalescent COVID-19. This CDR3 reads CASSQEQGVNSPLHF. CDR3 nucleotide sequence: TGCGCCAGCAGCCAAGAGCAGGGTGTTAATTCACCCCTCCACTTT.